Below are 27 T cell receptor beta chains sequenced from a single sample in a study of cytomegalovirus exposure and HLA in healthy donors. Primers for the PCR totalled 60 Vbeta and 13 Jbeta. Clones were sequenced by immunoSEQ multiplex PCR, and TCRdb holds only the in-frame ones, with some missing. The table includes 100,000 to 150,000 clones, around 85% detected once. Sequencing input: PBMCs. The origin of the receptors is a boy aged 10-17 years in good health and CMV-seronegative.

The V gene is TRBV14, the J gene TRBJ2-1, with TRBD1 as a possible D gene (6 bases). Trimming left V 2 bases short and J 6 bases short, with 11 bases between. CDR1 and CDR2 from the germline V gene are SGHDN and FVKESK. The CDR3 totals 14 residues. The CDR3 bases are TGTGCCAGCAGCCAACAAACAGGGTTCAATGAGCAGTTCTTC. Translation gives CASSQQTGFNEQFF.

The V and J genes are TRBV5-6 and TRBJ2-4; 10 bases are shared with TRBD1. CDR3 length: 15 amino acids. Trimming took 1 base from V and 8 from J; bases not matched to a gene: 6. CDR1 and CDR2 from the germline V gene are SGHDT and YYEEEE. CDR3 region: CASSLRDRGFHIQYF. The CDR3 bases are TGTGCCAGCAGCTTGAGGGACAGGGGATTCCACATTCAGTACTTC.

V gene TRBV11-2 combines with J gene TRBJ2-3, with a tentative D call TRBD2 (6 bases). Germline V gene sequence: CDR1 SGHAT, CDR2 FQNNGV. V was cut by 3 bases and J by 2 bases, with 12 bases left in between. The length of the CDR3 is 15 residues. The CDR3 DNA follows: TGTGCCAGCAGCTTGGGAGGACTACCCACAGATACGCAGTATTTT. Translation gives CASSLGGLPTDTQYF. The full variable domain, completed using reference TRBV11-2 and TRBJ2-3, is EAGVAQSPRYKIIEKRQSVAFWCNPISGHATLYWYQQILGQGPKLLIQFQNNGVVDDSQLPKDRFSAERLKGVDSTLKIQPAKLEDSAVYLCASSLGGLPTDTQYFGPGTRLTVL.

The genes are TRBV4-3 and TRBJ2-4; perhaps TRBD2 as D (5 bases). The V and J ends lost 0 bases and 2 bases respectively, with 11 bases between them. The CDR3 runs 16 residues. Looked up from germline, CDR1 is LGHNA and CDR2 is YSLEER. CDR3 sequence reads: CASSQDSARPKNIQYF. The DNA of the CDR3 is TGCGCCAGCAGCCAAGATAGCGCAAGACCCAAAAACATTCAGTACTTC.

The chain uses TRBV21-1 and TRBJ2-2; the table's D call, TRBD2, was not checked against the DNA. TRBV21-1 is marked as a pseudogene. The CDR3 consists of 18 residues. The CDR3 coding sequence is TGTGCCAGCAGCAAAGAAAGGACTAGACGACATTTCACCGGGGAGCTGTTTTTT. Translated, it gives CASSKERTRRHFTGELFF.

The sample holds one count of this clone. The chain has TRBV25-1 and TRBJ1-1; maybe TRBD1 (5 bases). Between the trimmed V and J ends, which lost 4 bases and 4 bases, there was a span of 13 bases. Per the germline V gene, CDR1 is MGHDK and CDR2 is SYGVNS. CDR3 length: 14 amino acids. CDR3 coding DNA: TGTGCCAGCAGTGTCCAAAGGGGAGGCACTGAAGCTTTCTTT. Protein sequence: CASSVQRGGTEAFF.

V is TRBV29-1 and J is TRBJ2-3; D possibly corresponds to TRBD1 (5 bases). V lost 5 bases and J lost 6, with 12 bases in between. CDR3 length: 12 residues. Germline values: CDR1 SQVTM, CDR2 ANQGSEA. In DNA, the CDR3 is TGCAGCGTTAAAAGGGGCCAGGATACGCAGTATTTT. Translating it yields CSVKRGQDTQYF.

This clone has more than one count but fewer than ten. The J gene is TRBJ1-5, the V gene TRBV2; perhaps TRBD1 as D (5 bases). V lost 5 bases and J 6 bases, leaving 14 bases between the germline ends. The CDR3 is made up of 14 amino acids. Germline-derived CDR1 and CDR2 are SNHLY and FYNNEI. The CDR3 loop reads CASSLRAGFQPQHF. The CDR3, as DNA: TGTGCCAGCAGTCTCCGGGCAGGGTTTCAGCCCCAGCATTTT.

J is TRBJ1-5 and V is TRBV7-8; no clear D gene. The V gene lost 0 bases and the J gene lost 0 bases, with 15 bases spanning the gap. The CDR3 loop spans 18 amino acids. The germline V gene has CDR1 SGHVS and CDR2 FQNEAQ. The chain's CDR3 is CASSLAVRNQRSNQPQHF. The CDR3, as DNA: TGTGCCAGCAGCTTAGCCGTCAGAAACCAACGTAGCAATCAGCCCCAGCATTTT.

The chain has TRBV4-3 and TRBJ2-1, with TRBD2 matching 8 bases. Germline V gives CDR1 LGHNA, CDR2 YSLEER. V was clipped by 0 bases and J by 8 bases; unmatched bases: 12. There are 17 residues in the CDR3. The CDR3 region has the DNA TGCGCCAGCAGCCAAGATCGGAGCGGGAGCCCCTCGGATGAGCAGTTCTTC. Amino acids: CASSQDRSGSPSDEQFF.

This clone was detected only a few times. The chain is built from TRBV4-3 and TRBJ2-2, with TRBD1 identical over 7 bases. The V segment lost 0 bases and the J segment 2 bases; nucleotides outside the gene matches: 6. Germline CDR1 and CDR2: LGHNA and YSLEER. This CDR3 has 17 amino acids. CDR3 region: CASSQDRGTANTGELFF. The CDR3 nucleotides read TGCGCCAGCAGCCAAGACCGTGGGACAGCCAACACCGGGGAGCTGTTTTTT.

V is TRBV6-5 and J is TRBJ1-1; 8 bases align to TRBD1. CDR1 is MNHEY, CDR2 SVGAGI, per germline. The CDR3 totals 15 residues. Trimming cost V 5 bases and J 3 bases; bases outside gene matches: 8. The CDR3 nucleotides read TGTGCCAGCAGTATCAGGGGGCCACGGGACACTGAAGCTTTCTTT. This translates into CASSIRGPRDTEAFF.

The chain combines TRBV6-1 with TRBJ2-7; 10 nucleotides align to TRBD2. CDR1 is MNHNS, CDR2 SASEGT, per germline. The V and J ends lost 2 bases and 2 bases, in that order; junction bases with no gene match: 6. This CDR3 is built from 16 residues. This CDR3 is CASSEQLAGETYEQYF. The CDR3 DNA sequence: TGTGCCAGCAGTGAACAGCTAGCGGGGGAGACCTACGAGCAGTACTTC.

This chain joins TRBV6-1 and TRBJ1-4, with D possibly matching TRBD1 (5 bases). This CDR3 is 14 amino acids long. V lost 6 bases to trimming and J lost 0 bases, with 8 bases between them. The germline V gene has CDR1 MNHNS and CDR2 SASEGT. As DNA, the CDR3 is TGTGCCAGCAGGGGGGGTACAACTAATGAAAAACTGTTTTTT. This gives the protein CASRGGTTNEKLFF.

The genes are TRBV5-3 and TRBJ1-5; TRBD1 agrees at 8 bases. TRBV5-3 is reported as an ORF; its role is uncertain. With V trimmed by 0 bases and J by 6 bases, 8 bases remained unmatched. This CDR3 has 16 amino acids. The CDR3, as DNA: TGTGCCAGAAGCTTGGCCAGGGGGCCCCTTTTTCAGCCCCAGCATTTT. It encodes CARSLARGPLFQPQHF.

The DNA for the CDR3 is TGTGCCAGCGGAAACCGGGACAGGCGATTCAATGAGCAGTTCTTC. This sequence encodes CASGNRDRRFNEQFF. The gene calls are TRBV18 and TRBJ2-1, with 8 nucleotides matching TRBD1. CDR3 length equals 15 residues. Per the germline V gene, CDR1 is KGHSH and CDR2 is LQKENI. Trimming cost V 8 bases and J 6 bases; bases outside gene matches: 12.

The chain couples TRBV7-9 to TRBJ2-7; 8 nucleotides align to TRBD1. J lost 2 bases, V lost 5 bases, and 5 bases had no gene match. Looked up from germline, CDR1 is SEHNR and CDR2 is FQNEAQ (reference sequence). This CDR3 is 14 amino acids long. CDR3 sequence: CASSLRDRTYEQYF. The CDR3 DNA is TGTGCCAGCAGCCTCCGGGACAGGACCTACGAGCAGTACTTC.

The chain uses TRBV15 and TRBJ1-1, with D perhaps matching TRBD1 (5 bases). CDR1 LNHNV and CDR2 YYDKDF come from the germline V gene (reference sequence). This CDR3 has 14 residues. Deletions cut 0 bases from V and 10 bases from J, with 15 bases between. In DNA form, the CDR3 reads TGTGCCACCAGCAGAGATCGCAGGGAACGAGGAGCTTTCTTT. It is translated as CATSRDRRERGAFF. The variable domain in full, with the rest retrieved from reference TRBV15 and TRBJ1-1, is DAMVIQNPRYQVTQFGKPVTLSCSQTLNHNVMYWYQQKSSQAPKLLFHYYDKDFNNEADTPDNFQSRRPNTSFCFLDIRSPGLGDTAMYLCATSRDRRERGAFFGQGTRLTVV.

This chain uses TRBV7-9 with TRBJ1-1; 7 nucleotides align to TRBD1. CDR1 and CDR2 from the germline V gene are SEHNR and FQNEAQ (reference sequence). There are 13 residues in the CDR3. V dropped 3 bases and J dropped 6; count of bases not matched to a gene: 4. For the CDR3, the DNA is TGTGCCAGCAGCTTTACAGGGGACTCTGAAGCTTTCTTT. Residues: CASSFTGDSEAFF.

The rearrangement uses TRBV19 and TRBJ2-5, with TRBD1 matching 7 bases. Germline V lookup: CDR1 LNHDA, CDR2 SQIVND (reference sequence). The junction had 6 bases not matched to a gene; V was cut back by 9 bases and J by 2 bases. This CDR3 spans 13 amino acids. The CDR3 DNA follows: TGTGCCAGCACTGGGACAGCACAAGAGACCCAGTACTTC. It yields the protein CASTGTAQETQYF.

The chain has TRBV25-1 and TRBJ1-1; D unresolved. Trimming shortened V by 7 bases and J by 0 bases, and 6 bases separated the two germline ends. Germline V gene sequence: CDR1 MGHDK, CDR2 SYGVNS. This CDR3 is 12 amino acids long. The CDR3 here is CASTDMNTEAFF. As DNA, the CDR3 is TGTGCCAGCACTGACATGAACACTGAAGCTTTCTTT.

The genes are TRBV20-1 and TRBJ2-1; D gene ambiguous. Germline CDR1 DFQATT, CDR2 SNEGSKA (reference sequence). The CDR3 runs to 11 residues. V was clipped by 1 base and J by 7 bases, with 5 bases between them. The CDR3 nucleotides are TGCAGTGCTAGAGCTGTGAATGAGCAGTTCTTC. This codes for CSARAVNEQFF.

This chain uses TRBV7-2 with TRBJ2-7; weak D call: TRBD2 (6 bases). V was clipped by 3 bases and J by 7 bases, with 10 bases between them. Germline CDR1 SGHTA, CDR2 FQGNSA. The CDR3 has 12 residues. The CDR3 here is CASSLGLGEQYF. The CDR3 DNA follows: TGTGCCAGCAGCTTGGGACTGGGAGAGCAGTACTTC.

The genes are TRBV19 and TRBJ1-5; tentative D call: TRBD1 (6 bases). The CDR3 is made up of 17 amino acids. Germline V gene sequence: CDR1 LNHDA, CDR2 SQIVND (reference sequence). V lost 8 bases to trimming and J lost 3 bases, with 23 bases between them. The CDR3 sequence is CASAHEKGQPLNQPQHF. The CDR3 coding sequence is TGTGCCAGTGCCCATGAGAAGGGACAACCTCTCAATCAGCCCCAGCATTTT.

This chain joins TRBV7-6 and TRBJ2-7; D may be TRBD1 (6 bases). Between the trimmed V and J ends, which lost 5 bases and 0 bases, there was a span of 11 bases. The CDR3 runs to 14 residues. In germline, CDR1 is SGHVS, CDR2 FNYEAQ. CDR3 loop: CASSTDRFSYEQYF. The CDR3 DNA reads as TGTGCCAGCAGCACGGACAGATTCTCCTACGAGCAGTACTTC.

The chain uses TRBV7-9 and TRBJ1-3, with unresolved D. Trimming stripped 11 bases from V and 0 bases from J, with 14 bases between. There are 14 residues in the CDR3. Germline V lookup: CDR1 SEHNR, CDR2 FQNEAQ (reference sequence). The CDR3 reads CAGQETDSGNTIYF. DNA of the CDR3: TGTGCCGGGCAAGAGACGGACTCTGGAAACACCATATATTTT.

The chain has TRBV27 and TRBJ2-1; 8 bases fit TRBD2. The CDR3 totals 12 residues. The junction had 2 bases not matched to a gene; V was cut back by 9 bases and J by 4 bases. Germline-derived CDR1 and CDR2 are MNHEY and SMNVEV (reference sequence). The CDR3 nucleotides are TGTGCCAGAGCGGGAGAGTACAATGAGCAGTTCTTC. This sequence encodes CARAGEYNEQFF.